This T cell receptor (beta chain) was sequenced during a study of identical twins. Study outcomes and limitations: Potential partial confounding of zero-insertion analyses by invariant MAIT and iNKT cells was noted.

Germline-derived CDR1 and CDR2 are SGDLS and YYNGEE. The V and J ends lost 3 bases and 3 bases, in that order; junction bases with no gene match: 7. This CDR3 has 16 amino acids. This clonotype was seen a handful of times. Antigen specificity is unknown. Carrying unique molecular identifiers, the cDNA also gained a universal primer site through template switching. TCRdb recomputed calls from the 5' RACE reads with MiXCR, one row per CDR3 protein. The table has 1.5 million to 2 million distinct CDR3 sequences, less than 35% seen once; the top ten hold about 0.3%. The clonotype comes from a newborn girl in good health. This chain uses TRBV9 with TRBJ2-5; 11 nucleotides match TRBD2. Sequenced: cord blood. DNA for the CDR3: TGTGCCAGCAGCGCTCTAGCGGGGGGCCAGAAAGAGACCCAGTACTTC. As protein: CASSALAGGQKETQYF. The whole variable domain, remainder taken from reference TRBV9 and TRBJ2-5, is DSGVTQTPKHLITATGQRVTLRCSPRSGDLSVYWYQQSLDQGLQFLIQYYNGEERAKGNILERFSAQQFPDLHSELNLSSLELGDSALYFCASSALAGGQKETQYFGPGTRLLVL.